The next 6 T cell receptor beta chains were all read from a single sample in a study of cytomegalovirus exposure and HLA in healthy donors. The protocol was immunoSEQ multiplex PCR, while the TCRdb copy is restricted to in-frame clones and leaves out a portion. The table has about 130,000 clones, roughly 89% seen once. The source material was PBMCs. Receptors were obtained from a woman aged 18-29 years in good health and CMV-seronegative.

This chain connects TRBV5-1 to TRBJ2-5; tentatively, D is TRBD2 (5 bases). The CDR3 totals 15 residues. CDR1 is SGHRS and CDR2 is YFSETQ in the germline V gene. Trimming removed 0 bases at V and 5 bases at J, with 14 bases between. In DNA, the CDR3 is TGCGCCAGCAGCTTGGCCGGGCGGGCCGAGGAGACCCAGTACTTC. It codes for CASSLAGRAEETQYF.

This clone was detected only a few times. The CDR3 DNA sequence: TGTGCCAGCAGTCAGGGTTCACCCCTCCACTTT. Translation: CASSQGSPLHF. The V gene is TRBV2, the J gene TRBJ1-6, with a possible D match to TRBD1 (5 bases). CDR1 is SNHLY, CDR2 FYNNEI, per germline. The CDR3 loop spans 11 amino acids. Trimming pared 5 bases from V and 9 bases from J, leaving 5 bases between.

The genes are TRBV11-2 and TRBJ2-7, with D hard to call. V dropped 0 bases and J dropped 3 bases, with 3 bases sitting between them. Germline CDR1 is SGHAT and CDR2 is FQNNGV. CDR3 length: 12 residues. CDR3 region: CASSLDLYEQYF. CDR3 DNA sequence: TGTGCCAGCAGCTTAGACCTCTACGAGCAGTACTTC.

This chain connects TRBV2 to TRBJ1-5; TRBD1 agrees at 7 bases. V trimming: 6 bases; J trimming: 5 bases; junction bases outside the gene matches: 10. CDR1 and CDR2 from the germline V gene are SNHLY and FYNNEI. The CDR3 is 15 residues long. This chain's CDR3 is CASRADRAQYQPQHF. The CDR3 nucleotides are TGTGCCAGCAGAGCTGACAGGGCACAATATCAGCCCCAGCATTTT.

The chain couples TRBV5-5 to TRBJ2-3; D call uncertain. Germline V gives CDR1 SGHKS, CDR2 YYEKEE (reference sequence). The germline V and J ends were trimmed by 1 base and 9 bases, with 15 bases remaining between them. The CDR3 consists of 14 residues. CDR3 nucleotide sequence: TGTGCCAGCAGCTTGATGCCGCCGGAGATAACGCAGTATTTT. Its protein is CASSLMPPEITQYF.

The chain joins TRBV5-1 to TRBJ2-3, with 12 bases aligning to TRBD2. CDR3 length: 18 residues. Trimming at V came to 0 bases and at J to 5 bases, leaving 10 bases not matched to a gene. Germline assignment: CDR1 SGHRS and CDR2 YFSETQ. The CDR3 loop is CASSLVPASGGARDTQYF. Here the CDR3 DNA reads TGCGCCAGCAGCTTGGTACCAGCTAGCGGGGGGGCAAGAGATACGCAGTATTTT.